This entry features one T cell receptor (beta chain) sequence. Methods used by the authors: Estimation of nucleated cell counts relied on the amplification of reference gene primers. The table came from immunoSEQ multiplex PCR; TCRdb's copy has only in-frame clones and leaves some out. That table furnishes V, J and clone size, whereas the DNA furnished D and trimming. Counted here are 240,000 or so clones, about 84% occurring once; the ten biggest clones make up around 2.1%. This sample is drawn from a study of blood T cell repertoires in COVID-19. In the study overall: From T cells, B-cell-depleted T cells, or PBMCs came the material, which was cDNA or gDNA.

CDR3 length: 14 amino acids. Trimming pared 8 bases from V and 1 base from J, leaving 13 bases between. CDR1 SGHTA and CDR2 FQGTGA come from the germline V gene. The participants were between roughly 18 and 89 years old and came from some 23 US areas. The chain is built from TRBV7-3 and TRBJ2-3, with a weak D call TRBD2 (6 bases). This clonotype originated in a woman in her 50s who had recovered from COVID-19. The material sequenced was PBMCs or T cells enriched from blood (not recorded which). DNA for the CDR3: TGTGCCAGCGGACGGGACTCGGGCACAGATACGCAGTATTTT. Its translation is CASGRDSGTDTQYF.